The next 18 T cell receptor beta chains were all read from a single sample in a study. TCRdb independently ran MiXCR on the RT-PCR reads; one entry per CDR3 protein. Among hundreds of thousands of distinct CDR3 sequences, about 14% were seen once, and the ten largest hold roughly 3.6%. What was sequenced was memory CD4+ T cells from blood. These TCRs come from a female donor in good health, serving as a healthy control.

At least ten counts were recorded for this clonotype. The chain employs TRBV20-1 and TRBJ2-5; TRBD1 or TRBD2 may be the D gene (5 bases each). The CDR3 is 14 residues long. Trimming pared 3 bases from V and 7 bases from J, leaving 18 bases between. CDR1 DFQATT and CDR2 SNEGSKA come from the germline V gene (reference sequence). CDR3 in DNA: TGCAGTGCTAGCTTGGGACGAATAAGCGGGACCCAGTACTTC. Its protein is CSASLGRISGTQYF.

In its sample, this clonotype was seen many times. The chain joins TRBV12-3 or TRBV12-4 to TRBJ1-2; D remains unclear. The ends were cut back, 1 base at V and 8 bases at J, with 11 bases in the middle. The CDR3 covers 13 residues. This CDR3 reads CASSLGRAPGYTF. The CDR3 DNA reads TGTGCCAGCAGTTTAGGGCGGGCTCCGGGCTACACCTTC.

Ten or more counts support this clonotype. The rearrangement uses TRBV5-1 and TRBJ2-4; possibly TRBD1 or TRBD2 for D (6 bases each). CDR3 size: 18 residues. Germline lookup yields CDR1 SGHRS and CDR2 YFSETQ. V was trimmed by 5 bases and J by 0 bases, leaving 21 bases between them. DNA of the CDR3: TGCGCCAGCAGAGAGAACAGGGTGGGAGGTCTAGCCAAAAACATTCAGTACTTC. Translated: CASRENRVGGLAKNIQYF.

The J gene is TRBJ1-6, the V gene TRBV20-1; D uncertain. Germline V lookup: CDR1 DFQATT, CDR2 SNEGSKA (reference sequence). There are 12 residues in the CDR3. V lost 0 bases, J lost 7 bases, and 4 bases lay in between. The CDR3 DNA is TGCAGTGCTAGAGAGGGGAATTCACCCCTCCACTTT. This gives the protein CSAREGNSPLHF.

This clonotype was detected only a few times. J is TRBJ2-5 and V is TRBV29-1, with D perhaps being TRBD1 or TRBD2 (5 bases each). CDR3 length: 14 residues. Per the germline V gene, CDR1 is SQVTM and CDR2 is ANQGSEA. Trimming stripped 6 bases from V and 2 bases from J, with 16 bases between. The CDR3 DNA sequence: TGCAGCGTGGGGACCGTATTGGGTCAAGAGACCCAGTACTTC. It codes for CSVGTVLGQETQYF.

There are a few counts of this clonotype. V gene TRBV20-1 combines with J gene TRBJ1-2, with D hard to call. The CDR3 consists of 13 residues. V lost 6 bases to trimming and J lost 2 bases, with 13 bases between them. Germline CDR1 DFQATT, CDR2 SNEGSKA (reference sequence). The CDR3 DNA sequence: TGCAGTGCCCTGAGGGTGGGGAACTATGGCTACACCTTC. Protein product: CSALRVGNYGYTF.

This clonotype was seen a few times. The J gene is TRBJ2-5, the V gene TRBV9, with D tentatively TRBD2 (5 bases). The V and J ends lost 3 bases and 1 base respectively, with 7 bases between them. The CDR3 is made up of 13 amino acids. Germline values: CDR1 SGDLS, CDR2 YYNGEE. This CDR3 reads CASSGGFQETQYF. The CDR3 bases are TGTGCCAGCAGCGGCGGGTTCCAAGAGACCCAGTACTTC. Full variable domain (remainder filled in from reference TRBV9 and TRBJ2-5): DSGVTQTPKHLITATGQRVTLRCSPRSGDLSVYWYQQSLDQGLQFLIQYYNGEERAKGNILERFSAQQFPDLHSELNLSSLELGDSALYFCASSGGFQETQYFGPGTRLLVL.

The chain combines TRBV30 with TRBJ2-3, with D uncertain. Trimming stripped 3 bases from V and 2 bases from J, with 15 bases between. CDR1 and CDR2 (germline): GTSNPN, SVGIG (reference sequence). CDR3 length: 15 residues. DNA of the CDR3: TGTGCCTGGAGGCGGACCTTTGTACACACAGATACGCAGTATTTT. This translates into CAWRRTFVHTDTQYF. Full variable domain (remainder filled in from reference TRBV30 and TRBJ2-3): SQTIHQWPATLVQPVGSPLSLECTVEGTSNPNLYWYRQAAGRGLQLLFYSVGIGQISSEVPQNLSASRPQDRQFILSSKKLLLSDSGFYLCAWRRTFVHTDTQYFGPGTRLTVL.

The V gene is TRBV24-1, the J gene TRBJ2-2; D unresolved. The CDR3 loop spans 12 amino acids. Trimming left V 6 bases short and J 10 bases short, with 11 bases between. Looked up from germline, CDR1 is KGHDR and CDR2 is SFDVKD. CDR3 loop: CATSSRRAELFF. The DNA of the CDR3 is TGTGCCACCAGTTCTCGAAGGGCGGAGCTGTTTTTT.

This clonotype came up many times. The CDR3 is CASSPDGSNTGELFF. The CDR3 bases are TGTGCCAGCAGCCCGGACGGTTCGAACACCGGGGAGCTGTTTTTT. The chain employs TRBV7-3 and TRBJ2-2; no reliable D call. The CDR3 is 15 residues long. V lost 5 bases and J lost 0, with 10 bases in between. Germline CDR1 reads SGHTA; CDR2 reads FQGTGA.

The genes are TRBV24-1 and TRBJ2-2; perhaps TRBD2 as D (5 bases). There are 15 residues in the CDR3. CDR1 is KGHDR and CDR2 is SFDVKD in the germline V gene. V was cut by 0 bases and J by 2 bases, with 6 bases left in between. The CDR3 bases are TGTGCCACCAGTGATTTGGAGGGTAACACCGGGGAGCTGTTTTTT. It codes for CATSDLEGNTGELFF.

This clonotype was found a few times. The V call is TRBV9, the J call TRBJ2-2; D gene ambiguous. The CDR3 has 13 residues. Trimming took 0 bases from V and 7 from J, leaving 7 bases between them. Looked up from germline, CDR1 is SGDLS and CDR2 is YYNGEE. The CDR3 spells CASSVVEGGELFF. Written as DNA, the CDR3 is TGTGCCAGCAGCGTAGTAGAAGGCGGGGAGCTGTTTTTT.

There are many counts of this clonotype. The chain's CDR3 is CASSLAGPYGYTF. The CDR3 DNA sequence: TGTGCCAGCAGCTTAGCAGGGCCCTATGGCTACACCTTC. This sequence joins TRBV7-2 and TRBJ1-2; D is unclear. The germline V gene encodes CDR1 SGHTA and CDR2 FQGNSA. The CDR3 runs 13 residues. The ends were cut back, 0 bases at V and 4 bases at J, with 6 bases in the middle.

A note on this clonotype: Mismatch with germline at one junction end may stem from a read error. The chain is built from TRBV7-3 and TRBJ2-3; 8 bases fit TRBD2. This CDR3 spans 15 amino acids. Germline lookup yields CDR1 SGHTA and CDR2 FQGTGA. In DNA, the CDR3 is TGCGCCAGCAGTCTCGAGCGGGAGAGCACAGATACGCAGTATTTT. Translation gives CASSLERESTDTQYF.

This clonotype has a handful of counts. CDR3 protein: CATSGGGSRTIYF. CDR3 coding DNA: TGTGCCACCAGTGGCGGAGGGAGCCGGACCATATATTTT. The chain employs TRBV24-1 and TRBJ1-3; D unresolved. The V end was cut by 5 bases, the J end by 10 bases, with 14 bases between. The CDR3 is 13 residues long. Germline V gene lookup returns CDR1 KGHDR and CDR2 SFDVKD.

This clonotype was detected ten times or more. The chain links TRBV4-3 to TRBJ2-2, with D possibly called TRBD1 or TRBD2 (5 bases each). Germline V CDR1 and CDR2: LGHNA, YSLEER. The germline V and J ends were trimmed by 0 bases and 6 bases, with 17 bases remaining between them. This CDR3 is 17 amino acids long. CDR3 in amino acids: CASSQDPGPTRSGELFF. The DNA of the CDR3 is TGCGCCAGCAGCCAAGATCCGGGACCCACTCGATCCGGGGAGCTGTTTTTT.

This clonotype was counted many times. The gene calls are TRBV5-5 and TRBJ2-2; D perhaps matches TRBD1 (5 bases). This CDR3 has 14 residues. Looked up from germline, CDR1 is SGHKS and CDR2 is YYEKEE (reference sequence). Trimming shortened V by 6 bases and J by 6 bases, and 15 bases separated the two germline ends. The CDR3 loop reads CASIPREASGELFF. CDR3 nucleotide sequence: TGTGCCAGCATCCCCAGGGAAGCCTCCGGGGAGCTGTTTTTT.

The chain recombines TRBV11-2 with TRBJ2-3; weak D call: TRBD2 (6 bases). The V end was cut by 4 bases, the J end by 3 bases, with 14 bases between. Germline CDR1 SGHAT, CDR2 FQNNGV. This CDR3 contains 15 residues. The CDR3 here is CASSSNLGRTDTQYF. CDR3 sequence (DNA): TGTGCCAGCAGCTCTAACTTGGGGAGGACAGATACGCAGTATTTT.